Detailed here is one TCR beta chain. Its cognate antigen is unknown. This entry belongs to a study of T cells in localized non-small cell lung cancer. The protocol was immunoSEQ multiplex PCR, while the TCRdb copy is restricted to in-frame clones and leaves out a portion. Altogether 3,400 or so clones are present, 25% to 35% being singletons, with the ten largest covering over 7.5%. Study-wide points: Higher blood T cell density tracked longer overall survival. Out of the top 100 tumor clones, a median around 57 were seen in adjacent lung.

The V gene lost 1 base and the J gene lost 5 bases, with 11 bases spanning the gap. Germline-derived CDR1 and CDR2 are MGHDK and SYGVNS. The CDR3 totals 14 residues. The TCR originated in a male donor aged 60 or older with stage I lung adenocarcinoma. Sequenced here: lung tumor tissue, sampled before any cancer treatment. This chain connects TRBV25-1 to TRBJ2-5; D ambiguous. As DNA, the CDR3 is TGTGCCAGCAGTGAATTTTTGGGTATGGAGACCCAGTACTTC. Translation gives CASSEFLGMETQYF.